This T cell receptor (beta chain) emerged from a study of T cell responses to AZD1222 COVID-19 vaccine. Study-level points and caveats: Donors, mostly white British, included more females; clonal diversity was possibly underestimated.

With 7 bases clipped from V and 5 bases from J, the junction kept 14 bases outside the gene matches. This CDR3 comprises 16 residues. Germline V CDR1 and CDR2: SGHKS, YYEKEE (reference sequence). Of note for this clone: Its antigen remains unknown.

Sequenced by immunoSEQ multiplex PCR; TCRdb stores in-frame clones only, minus some. The data show approximately 100,000 clones, 70% to 90% seen once. The clonotype was recovered from an adult in good health. This chain uses TRBV5-5 with TRBJ2-5, with 10 bases matching TRBD2. The source material was peripheral blood, sampled on day 0 of AZD1222 vaccination. The CDR3 protein is CASSLLGTSAGETQYF. The CDR3, as DNA: TGTGCCAGCTCCCTCCTCGGGACTAGCGCCGGGGAGACCCAGTACTTC.